The clone carrying this T cell receptor (beta chain) has just a few counts. Its antigen is unidentified. V lost 10 bases and J lost 0; bases outside the gene matches: 4. Per germline, CDR1 MNHNS and CDR2 SASEGT. This CDR3 comprises 13 residues. Exclusions: uncontrolled infection, other autoimmune disease, pregnancy, lactation. The PBMCs studied were ones that came from 8.5 to 10 ml fresh peripheral blood. TCR beta CDR3 regions were amplified from RNA transcripts. First-round RT-PCR with HTBI primers amplified the TCR CDR3 region. MiXCR, applied by TCRdb to the multiplex PCR reads, yields one record per CDR3 protein. The data contain 300,000 to 450,000 distinct CDR3 sequences, approximately 15% of them singletons. This sample is drawn from a study of T cells in Graves' hyperthyroidism and ophthalmopathy. Study-wide context: The blood sample was taken at first diagnosis, before treatment began. Whole-study findings and limits: Peripheral blood also featured most of the thyroid clonotypes expanded above 0.001.

The material sequenced was blood. The chain uses TRBV6-1 and TRBJ2-7; TRBD2 aligns across 9 bases. The sequence was obtained from a woman between 18 and 29 years old with Graves' hyperthyroidism that later progressed to Graves' ophthalmopathy. CDR3 bases: TGTGCCACCCAGCGGGGGGCCTCCTACGAGCAGTACTTC. It encodes CATQRGASYEQYF.